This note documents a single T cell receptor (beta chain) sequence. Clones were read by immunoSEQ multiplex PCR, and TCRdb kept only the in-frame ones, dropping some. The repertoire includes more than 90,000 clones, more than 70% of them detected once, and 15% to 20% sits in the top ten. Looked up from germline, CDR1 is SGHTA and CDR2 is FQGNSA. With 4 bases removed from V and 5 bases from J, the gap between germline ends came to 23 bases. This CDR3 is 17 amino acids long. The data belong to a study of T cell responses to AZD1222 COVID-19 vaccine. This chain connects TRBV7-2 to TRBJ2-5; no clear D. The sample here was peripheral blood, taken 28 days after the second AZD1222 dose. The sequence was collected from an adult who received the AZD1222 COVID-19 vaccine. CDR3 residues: CASSSRLQDLARETQYF. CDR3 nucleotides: TGTGCCAGCAGCTCTAGACTTCAGGACCTGGCCAGGGAGACCCAGTACTTC.